A selection of T cell receptor beta chains follows, all from one sample in a study of blood T cells in healthy people across ages. TCRdb reprocessed the 5' RACE reads with MiXCR, giving one entry per CDR3 protein. Among roughly 730,000 distinct CDR3 sequences listed, 56% were seen once. Sequencing was carried out using blood. These receptor sequences come from a man aged 35 to 55 in good health. Each CDR3 is given with its conserved first and last residue. D genes are given only for firm matches. Clone size is shown for a subset of rows, as once, few, many or a class of expanded clone.

cdr3_nt cdr3_aa v_call cdr3_length j_call clone_size d_call
TGTGCCAGCAGCCCCCTTCTAGCGGGGGCCTACCAAGAGACCCAGTACTTC CASSPLLAGAYQETQYF TRBV4-2 17 TRBJ2-5 NA TRBD2
TGTGCCAGCAGCTGGCCGGGGGGAGTCTACGAGCAGTACTTC CASSWPGGVYEQYF TRBV5-5 14 TRBJ2-7 NA TRBD2
TGTGCCACCAGTCATCCCGGAGGGCAGGTAGACACCGGGGAGCTGTTTTTT CATSHPGGQVDTGELFF TRBV24-1 17 TRBJ2-2 NA NA
TGTGCCAGCAGCTTGTGGGCGGGTGCAATCTCAGATACGCAGTATTTT CASSLWAGAISDTQYF TRBV12-3/TRBV12-4 16 TRBJ2-3 few NA
TGTGCCAGCAGCTTAGAAGTACGGGGGCCTAAGAATGAGCAGTTCTTC CASSLEVRGPKNEQFF TRBV7-2 16 TRBJ2-1 NA NA
TGTGCCAGCAGCCAATTCTTGGCGGGGGCCCAAGAGACCCAGTACTTC CASSQFLAGAQETQYF TRBV4-2 16 TRBJ2-5 few NA
TGCAGCGTAGATGGACTAGACCCCTTCGGGAATGAGCAGTTCTTC CSVDGLDPFGNEQFF TRBV29-1 15 TRBJ2-1 NA TRBD2
TGCGCCAGCAGCCTCAAAACAGGGGGCGGACATGGTGAAGCTTTCTTT CASSLKTGGGHGEAFF TRBV5-1 16 TRBJ1-1 NA TRBD1
TGTGCCACCAGCAGAGATTTGGCGGACGTCGAAAAACTGTTTTTT CATSRDLADVEKLFF TRBV15 15 TRBJ1-4 NA NA
TGTGCCAGCAGAAAGGGGAGGGGTTCCCCTAACTATGGCTACACCTTC CASRKGRGSPNYGYTF TRBV28 16 TRBJ1-2 once NA
TGTGCCAGCAGTGGATATAGCGGGGATACCTACAATGAGCAGTTCTTC CASSGYSGDTYNEQFF TRBV12-3/TRBV12-4 16 TRBJ2-1 NA TRBD2
TGTGCCAGCAGTTCCCTGTCACTGTTCCTGAACTATGGCTACACCTTC CASSSLSLFLNYGYTF TRBV6-5 16 TRBJ1-2 NA NA
TGTGCCAGCAGGCTAAACAGGGGATGGACTGAAGCTTTCTTT CASRLNRGWTEAFF TRBV28 14 TRBJ1-1 NA TRBD1
TGTGCCAGCAGGGGAGATTACAATGAGCAGTTCTTC CASRGDYNEQFF TRBV7-2 12 TRBJ2-1 NA NA
TGTGCCAGCAGCCCTCTAGCTCTCTCGGGGCGGAATGAGCAGTTCTTC CASSPLALSGRNEQFF TRBV7-3 16 TRBJ2-1 NA NA
TGTGCCAGCAGCCAAGACCCCCCCGAGCAGGGTCCCGGCGAGCAGTACTTC CASSQDPPEQGPGEQYF TRBV4-2 17 TRBJ2-7 NA NA
TGTGCCAGCAGCATGACAGGGGGCCAAAGCTACGAGCAGTACTTC CASSMTGGQSYEQYF TRBV27 15 TRBJ2-7 few TRBD1
TGTGCCAGCAACCCGGGACAGGGGGCTCATCAGCCCCAGCATTTT CASNPGQGAHQPQHF TRBV28 15 TRBJ1-5 few TRBD1
TGTGCCATCAGTACGACAACTAATGAAAAACTGTTTTTT CAISTTTNEKLFF TRBV10-3 13 TRBJ1-4 NA NA
TGCGCCAGCAGCCCGGACACGTTCCAAGAGACCCAGTACTTC CASSPDTFQETQYF TRBV5-1 14 TRBJ2-5 few NA
TGTGCCAGCAGCTTAACGTTCGGGGACAGCACGAATGGCTACACCTTC CASSLTFGDSTNGYTF TRBV7-3 16 TRBJ1-2 few TRBD1
TGCGCCAGCAGCTTTGACAGGGTACCAGACAATGAGCAGTTCTTC CASSFDRVPDNEQFF TRBV4-1 15 TRBJ2-1 NA TRBD1
TGTGCCAGCAGTTTTGGGACAGGGACCTACGAGCAGTACTTC CASSFGTGTYEQYF TRBV7-9 14 TRBJ2-7 many TRBD1
TGTGCCAGCAGTAAGGACAGGGGTTATCAGCCCCAGCATTTT CASSKDRGYQPQHF TRBV12-3/TRBV12-4 14 TRBJ1-5 NA TRBD1
TGTGCCAGCAGTGGCGGGACAGGGACTTCACCCCTCCACTTT CASSGGTGTSPLHF TRBV2 14 TRBJ1-6 NA TRBD1
TGTGCCAGCAGTTCCTCCGGGACAAGCAATCAGCCCCAGCATTTT CASSSSGTSNQPQHF TRBV6-5 15 TRBJ1-5 NA NA
TGTGCCACCAGTGACCGCCGGGATCCTGGGGCCAACGTCCTGACTTTC CATSDRRDPGANVLTF TRBV24-1 16 TRBJ2-6 few NA
TGCAGTGCTAGAAACCCCGGGACTACTGGGGCCAACGTCCTGACTTTC CSARNPGTTGANVLTF TRBV20-1 16 TRBJ2-6 NA TRBD2
TGTGCCATCAGTGAGTCGACACCGGGGGGGTTCTTC CAISESTPGGFF TRBV10-3 12 TRBJ2-1 NA TRBD2
TGTGCCAGCAGTAAAGCATCAGGGGGAGGTAGGGGCACTGAAGCTTTCTTT CASSKASGGGRGTEAFF TRBV12-3/TRBV12-4 17 TRBJ1-1 NA TRBD1
TGTGCCAGCAGTTTAGGGGAGATAGCGGGACGGGATACGCAGTATTTT CASSLGEIAGRDTQYF TRBV12-3/TRBV12-4 16 TRBJ2-3 few TRBD2
TGTGCCAGCAGCCGACAAGGTGGGGGTCAGCCCCAGCATTTT CASSRQGGGQPQHF TRBV3-1 14 TRBJ1-5 NA NA
TGTGCCAGCAGCAACCAGGACAGGGGGCAGACTGAAGCTTTCTTT CASSNQDRGQTEAFF TRBV12-3/TRBV12-4 15 TRBJ1-1 NA TRBD1
TGCAGTGCTAGAGCTCGAGACGAGGATGGCTACACCTTC CSARARDEDGYTF TRBV20-1 13 TRBJ1-2 NA NA
TGCAGTGCCCCCCGGACAGGACTAGATGAAGCTTTCTTT CSAPRTGLDEAFF TRBV20-1 13 TRBJ1-1 NA TRBD1
TGTGCCAGCAGTTTATATGGGACTGTCCTCGATACGCAGTATTTT CASSLYGTVLDTQYF TRBV27 15 TRBJ2-3 NA NA
TGTGCCAGCAGTTTAATTGCCACAGATACGCAGTATTTT CASSLIATDTQYF TRBV28 13 TRBJ2-3 once NA
TGTGCCAGCAGTCCCTACACAGCAGATACGCAGTATTTT CASSPYTADTQYF TRBV27 13 TRBJ2-3 NA NA
TGTGCCAGCAGCTTCCACTACAACCAAGAGACCCAGTACTTC CASSFHYNQETQYF TRBV7-8 14 TRBJ2-5 NA NA
TGTGCCAGCAGCTTAGTTGGCGGGGTTATAGATACGCAGTATTTT CASSLVGGVIDTQYF TRBV7-3 15 TRBJ2-3 NA NA
TGCAGCGTTGAGGCCAGCGGAGGATCAGATACGCAGTATTTT CSVEASGGSDTQYF TRBV29-1 14 TRBJ2-3 few NA
TGCAGCGCCGCCGGGACAGGGCGTCGGAATGAGCAGTTCTTC CSAAGTGRRNEQFF TRBV29-1 14 TRBJ2-1 NA TRBD1